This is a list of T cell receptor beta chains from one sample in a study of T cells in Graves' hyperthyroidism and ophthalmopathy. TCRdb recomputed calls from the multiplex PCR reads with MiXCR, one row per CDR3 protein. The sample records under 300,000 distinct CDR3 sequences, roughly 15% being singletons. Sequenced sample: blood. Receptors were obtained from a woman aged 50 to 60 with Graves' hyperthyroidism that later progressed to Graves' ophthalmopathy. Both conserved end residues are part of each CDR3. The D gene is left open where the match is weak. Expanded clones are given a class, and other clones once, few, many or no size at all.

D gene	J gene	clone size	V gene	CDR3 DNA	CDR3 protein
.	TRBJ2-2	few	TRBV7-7	TGTGCTAGCAGCTTAGGAGGCACGTACACCGGGGAGCTGTTTTTT	CASSLGGTYTGELFF
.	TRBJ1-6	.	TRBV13	TGTGCCAGCAGCTTAATAGGACAAGGTGATAATTCACCCCTCCACTTT	CASSLIGQGDNSPLHF
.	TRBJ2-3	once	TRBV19	TGTGCCAGTAGTATGTTTGCAGATACGCAGTATTTT	CASSMFADTQYF
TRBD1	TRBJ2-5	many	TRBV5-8	TGTGCCAGCAGCTTGGCGACAGGGTATCGAGAGACCCAGTACTTC	CASSLATGYRETQYF
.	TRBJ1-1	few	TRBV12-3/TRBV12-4	TGTGCCAGCAGTTTGGGCACCACTTTGAACACTGAAGCTTTCTTT	CASSLGTTLNTEAFF
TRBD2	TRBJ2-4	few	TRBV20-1	TGCAGTGCTCTAGCGGGAGAGGGCAAAAACATTCAGTACTTC	CSALAGEGKNIQYF
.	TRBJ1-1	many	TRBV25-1	TGTGCCAGCAGTGACCTCGGGACCTGGAACACTGAAGCTTTCTTT	CASSDLGTWNTEAFF
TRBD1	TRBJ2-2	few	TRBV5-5	TGTGCCAGCAGCCCAACCGGGACAGGGTCGCCCGGGGAGCTGTTTTTT	CASSPTGTGSPGELFF
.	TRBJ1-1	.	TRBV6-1	TGTGCCAGCAGATCGGGACGGAAGAACACTGAAGCTTTCTTT	CASRSGRKNTEAFF
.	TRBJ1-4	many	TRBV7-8	TGTGCCAGCAGCCCTCTCTACAGCGAACAGGGTGAAAAACTGTTTTTT	CASSPLYSEQGEKLFF
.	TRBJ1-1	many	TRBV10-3	TGTGCCATTCGCGGGGGGAGCACTGAAGCTTTCTTT	CAIRGGSTEAFF
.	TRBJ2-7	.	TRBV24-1	TGTGCCACCAGTGACCCATCCGGGGAGCAGTACTTC	CATSDPSGEQYF
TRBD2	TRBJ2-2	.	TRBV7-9	TGTGCCAGCAGCCCGATGCGGGGAGGGCGTACCGGGGAGCTGTTTTTT	CASSPMRGGRTGELFF
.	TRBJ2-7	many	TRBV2	TGTGCCAGCACTGGGGGGGGGCCCTACGAGCAGTACTTC	CASTGGGPYEQYF
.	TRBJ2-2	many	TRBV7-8	TGTGCCAGCAGCAGCAGTTATGGCACCGGGGAGCTGTTTTTT	CASSSSYGTGELFF
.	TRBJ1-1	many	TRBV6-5	TGTGCCAGCAGTTACTCTGGGATCGCTTTCTTT	CASSYSGIAFF
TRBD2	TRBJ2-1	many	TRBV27	TGTGCCAGCAGTCTCCTTTCTAGCGGGAGCTCCTACAATGAGCAGTTCTTC	CASSLLSSGSSYNEQFF
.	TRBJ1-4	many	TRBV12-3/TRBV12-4	TGTGCCAGCAGTTTCAACGAAAAACTGTTTTTT	CASSFNEKLFF